This T cell receptor (beta chain) appears in the sequencing data of a study of blood T cell repertoires in COVID-19. Background on the study: Both acute and convalescent COVID-19 samples were obtained from the United States, Italy and Spain. In each case, the material was cDNA or gDNA derived from T cells, B-cell-depleted T cells, or PBMCs.

V was clipped by 8 bases and J by 2 bases, with 16 bases between them. Per the germline V gene, CDR1 is SGHRS and CDR2 is YFSETQ. The CDR3 is 14 amino acids. The method was immunoSEQ multiplex PCR; TCRdb's version includes in-frame clones alone and lacks a portion of them. The data contain roughly 150,000 clones, approximately 90% of them singletons. The chain carries TRBV5-1 and TRBJ1-1; a weak D match, TRBD1 (6 bases). Sequencing used peripheral blood. This receptor was identified in a woman aged 40 to 50 with acute or convalescent COVID-19. In DNA, the CDR3 is TGCGCCAGTTACGGGACACAACCCAACACTGAAGCTTTCTTT. Its protein is CASYGTQPNTEAFF.